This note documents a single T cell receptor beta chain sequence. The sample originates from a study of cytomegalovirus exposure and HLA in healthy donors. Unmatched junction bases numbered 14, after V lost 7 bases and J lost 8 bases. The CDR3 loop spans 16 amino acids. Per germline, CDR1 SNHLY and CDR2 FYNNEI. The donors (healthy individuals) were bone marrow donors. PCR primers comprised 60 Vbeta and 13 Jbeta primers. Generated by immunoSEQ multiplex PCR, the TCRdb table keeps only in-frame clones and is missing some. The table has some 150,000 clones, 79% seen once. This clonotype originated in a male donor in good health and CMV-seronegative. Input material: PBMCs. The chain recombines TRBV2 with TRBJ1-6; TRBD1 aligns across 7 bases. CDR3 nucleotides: TGTGCCAGCACTAGGGACAGTCAGACTGGAGATTCACCCCTCCACTTT. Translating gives CASTRDSQTGDSPLHF.